This T cell receptor (beta chain) derives from a study of shared clonotypes between healthy human individuals (TCRdb year 2020). Turning to the overall study: A few men and a couple of women, aged 18 to 49 years, made up the cohort. To estimate repertoire size and how much clonotypes are shared between individuals, the study performed deep sequencing of blood TCR repertoires from roughly five healthy adults. Different laboratories and diverse techniques were used to prepare libraries and sequence TCR repertoires, to increase sequencing depth and limit assay-specific biases. Leukapheresis yielded between about 0.94 and 9 billion PBMCs per donor. For each donor, CD4 naive and CD4 memory were each given three plates, CD8 naive was given two plates, and CD8 memory was given one plate.

CD8 naive samples consisted of CD45RO-negative cells that were positively selected for CCR7, yielding a CD45RA+CCR7+ population without TemRA cells. Healthy HIV-negative adults with no recently reported acute infections or vaccinations were included as donors. Every donor was a Caucasian adult living in Nashville, Tennessee, USA. Blood was collected by leukapheresis, and PBMCs were isolated by Ficoll-Histopaque density gradient centrifugation and then cryopreserved in liquid nitrogen vapor phase. Analytical flow cytometry was used to check the purity and quantity of every magnetically sorted T cell population. Genomic DNA was isolated from each sorted fraction and quantified by UV absorbance on a Nanodrop 2000c. Note on this clone: Its specific antigen is unknown. Per-nucleotide qualities are absent, and no much larger clonotype sits a single base away.

Its CDR3 holds 14 amino acids, cysteine through phenylalanine. Only CDR3 DNA is held: 42 bases, read in frame from base 1. The germline V gene sets CDR1 to SGHDT and CDR2 to YYEEEE. The V end loses 0 bases and the J end loses 7 bases, and a stretch of 13 bases separates them. TCR CDR3 regions were amplified from genomic DNA by multiplex PCR using the deep immunoSEQ assay. Genomic DNA extracted from each cell subset was distributed evenly over all wells of several immunoSEQ 96-well plates, and each plate served as one replicate. For sorted subsets, approximately 210 ng genomic DNA, equal to about 30,000 T cell genomes, was loaded into each replicate PCR. The purified libraries were quantified using a Qubit 3.0 fluorometer, sized with a Bioanalyzer 2100, and then quantified again using the KAPA Library Quantification kit. Each immunoSEQ 96-well plate was sequenced on its own single-read 150-cycle Illumina NextSeq 550 flow cell. Per the original workflow: The immunoSEQ output contained only junctional sequences without quality scores, so filtering could not match that applied to full-length reads. Sequences were annotated with PyIR, a Python wrapper for IgBLAST v1.9, and V/J genes and CDR3 were assigned using IMGT germline references. Any read was removed if the V/J assignment was weak (E-value above 1e-6), the CDR3 was missing, or the read contained stop codons, out-of-frame junctions, or ambiguous translated residues. V3J clonotypes were defined as sequences sharing an identical inferred V gene, J gene, and CDR3 amino acid sequence. To compute the percentage overlap between repertoires, the number of shared unique clonotypes was divided by the size of the smaller repertoire. RTK rarefaction, the Chao1 estimator, and Recon v2.1 estimates of unobserved clonotypes were used to assess repertoire richness. Generation probabilities were computed with OLGA for all TCRbeta clonotypes obtained by the gDNA method from a handful of donors. As stored in TCRdb, this immuneACCESS dataset retains in-frame rearrangements with V and J assigned. A fraction of the clones does not appear; measured against another copy, unresolved V genes explain less than half of the discrepancy, and the remainder lacks a known reason. V and J calls and clone size are those listed in that table; D and trimming were worked out from the DNA. The sample contains about 2.1 million clones, about 93% of them found a single time. Approximately 1.7% of the sample belongs to the ten largest clones.

What the authors observed across the whole study: Pairwise subsampling indicated that sequencing depth was expected to affect the degree of clonotype sharing among donors. Rarefaction of sorted-subset datasets indicated incomplete sequencing despite the large sequencing depth. Naive subsets generally had larger estimated clonotype richness than memory subsets. Higher generation probabilities were observed for clonotypes shared by all four sorted-subset donors than for non-shared clonotypes. The small number of donors limited the genetic and exposure-history diversity represented. Sampling was restricted to blood, and TCR repertoires in tissue are likely to differ from TCR repertoires in blood. Approximately 5% of naive CD4, around 3.5% of naive CD8, 2.3% of memory CD4, and roughly 0.4% of memory CD8 clonotypes were shared across several donors.

The sample consisted of naive CD8+ T cells from PBMCs. Read against the paper, the sample's cell subset or site label means: CD45RA+CCR7+. The origin of this receptor is a man in his late teens or twenties in good health. Some clones in this sample may be carry-over from other donors' samples. The chain links TRBV5-6 with TRBJ1-2; the D gene assignment is ambiguous. The nucleotides read TGTGCCAGCAGCTTGGCATGGGCCAACGGTGGCTACACCTTC. Protein translation: CASSLAWANGGYTF.